This note documents a single TCR beta chain sequence. This table comes from immunoSEQ multiplex PCR, and its TCRdb copy is limited to in-frame clones, with some not included. The sample has some 46,000 clones; around 88% are singletons. The data stem from a study of blood T cell repertoires in COVID-19. Study-level background: PBMCs, B-cell-depleted T cells, or T cells provided the cDNA or gDNA that made up the material.

The CDR3 runs to 14 residues. Trimming at V came to 7 bases and at J to 5 bases, leaving 10 bases not matched to a gene. Germline CDR1 and CDR2: SGHRS and YFSETQ. This sequence joins TRBV5-1 and TRBJ2-3, with TRBD1 identical over 7 bases. Sequencing was done on a sample of peripheral blood. This TCR was recovered from an elderly woman with acute or convalescent COVID-19. The CDR3 region is CASGATGLGDTQYF. In DNA, the CDR3 is TGCGCCAGCGGGGCGACAGGGTTGGGAGATACGCAGTATTTT. Looking up the rest from reference TRBV5-1 and TRBJ2-3 gives the full variable domain: KAGVTQTPRYLIKTRGQQVTLSCSPISGHRSVSWYQQTPGQGLQFLFEYFSETQRNKGNFPGRFSGRQFSNSRSEMNVSTLELGDSALYLCASGATGLGDTQYFGPGTRLTVL.